This T cell receptor beta chain was captured by sequencing in a study of cytomegalovirus exposure and HLA in healthy donors. Whole-study context: A prior study identified approximately 120 million unique TCR beta sequences from about 179 million T cells.

Concerning this clone itself: Its antigen is unknown.

The V gene's germline CDR1 is MNHEY and CDR2 SMNVEV (reference sequence). With 3 bases clipped from V and 5 bases from J, the junction kept 3 bases outside the gene matches. The CDR3 runs to 13 residues. Overall study findings and caveats: When presence/absence was analysed, sequencing depth was taken to be roughly uniform across donors.

60 Vbeta and 13 Jbeta primers were used in PCR. Using immunoSEQ multiplex PCR, the repertoire was profiled, and TCRdb retains in-frame clones only, with some absent. The table lists 99,000 or so clones, 76% of them singletons, with about 7.5% in the top ten. The sample was PBMCs. This chain uses TRBV27 with TRBJ1-2, with TRBD1 matching 7 bases. The receptor comes from a man in his forties in good health and CMV-seropositive. The CDR3 is CASSLNRGYGYTF. For the CDR3, the DNA is TGTGCCAGCAGTTTGAACAGGGGATATGGCTACACCTTC.